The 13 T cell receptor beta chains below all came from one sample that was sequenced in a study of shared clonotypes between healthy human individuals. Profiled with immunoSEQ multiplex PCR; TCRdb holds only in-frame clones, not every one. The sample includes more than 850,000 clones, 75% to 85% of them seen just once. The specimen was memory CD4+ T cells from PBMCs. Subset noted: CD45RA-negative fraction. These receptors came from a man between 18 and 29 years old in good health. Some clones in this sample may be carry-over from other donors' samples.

The CDR3 DNA reads TGTGCCAGCAGCCCCGGACGGAAGGGGAGCACAGATACGCAGTATTTT. This gives the protein CASSPGRKGSTDTQYF. V is TRBV5-4 and J is TRBJ2-3, with a tentative D call TRBD1 (5 bases). V dropped 4 bases and J dropped 0 bases, with 15 bases sitting between them. Germline V CDR1 and CDR2: SGHNT, YYREEE (reference sequence). The CDR3 runs to 16 residues.

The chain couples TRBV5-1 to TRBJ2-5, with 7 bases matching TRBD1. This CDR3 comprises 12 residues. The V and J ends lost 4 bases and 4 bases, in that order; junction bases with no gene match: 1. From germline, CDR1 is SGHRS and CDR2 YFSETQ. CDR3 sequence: CASSNRGETQYF. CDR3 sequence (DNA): TGCGCCAGCAGCAACAGGGGAGAGACCCAGTACTTC.

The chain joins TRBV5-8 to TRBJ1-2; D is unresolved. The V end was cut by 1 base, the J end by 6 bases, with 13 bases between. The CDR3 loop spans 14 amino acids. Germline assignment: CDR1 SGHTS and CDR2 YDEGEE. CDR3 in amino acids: CASSLLGLEDGYTF. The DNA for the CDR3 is TGTGCCAGCAGCTTGCTAGGCCTCGAGGATGGCTACACCTTC.

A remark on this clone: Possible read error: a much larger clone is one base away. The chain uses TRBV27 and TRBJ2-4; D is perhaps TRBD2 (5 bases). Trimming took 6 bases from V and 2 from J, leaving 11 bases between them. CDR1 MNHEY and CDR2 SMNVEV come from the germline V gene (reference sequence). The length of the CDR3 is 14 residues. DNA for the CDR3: TGTGCCAGCAGCTGGGTCGGGACCAAAAACATTCAGTACTTC. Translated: CASSWVGTKNIQYF.

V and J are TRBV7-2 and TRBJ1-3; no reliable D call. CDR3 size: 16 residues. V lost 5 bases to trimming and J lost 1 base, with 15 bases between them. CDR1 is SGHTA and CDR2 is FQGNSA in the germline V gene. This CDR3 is CASSVNTLSSGNTIYF. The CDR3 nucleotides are TGTGCCAGCAGCGTTAACACACTGAGTTCTGGAAACACCATATATTTT. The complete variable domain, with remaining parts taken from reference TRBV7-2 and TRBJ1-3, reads GAGVSQSPSNKVTEKGKDVELRCDPISGHTALYWYRQSLGQGLEFLIYFQGNSAPDKSGLPSDRFSAERTGGSVSTLTIQRTQQEDSAVYLCASSVNTLSSGNTIYFGEGSWLTVV.

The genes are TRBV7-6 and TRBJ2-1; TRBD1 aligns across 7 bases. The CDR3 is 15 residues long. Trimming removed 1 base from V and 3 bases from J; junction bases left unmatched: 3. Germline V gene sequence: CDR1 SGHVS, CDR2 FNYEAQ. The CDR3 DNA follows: TGTGCCAGCAGCTTAGACAGGGGTCGCTACAATGAGCAGTTCTTC. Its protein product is CASSLDRGRYNEQFF. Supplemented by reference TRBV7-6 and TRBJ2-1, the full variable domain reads GAGVSQSPRYKVTKRGQDVALRCDPISGHVSLYWYRQALGQGPEFLTYFNYEAQQDKSGLPNDRFSAERPEGSISTLTIQRTEQRDSAMYRCASSLDRGRYNEQFFGPGTRLTVL.

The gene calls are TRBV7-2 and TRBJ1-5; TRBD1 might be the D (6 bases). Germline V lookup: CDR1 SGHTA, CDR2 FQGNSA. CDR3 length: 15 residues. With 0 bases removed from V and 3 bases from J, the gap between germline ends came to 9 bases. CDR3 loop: CASSLADRYNQPQHF. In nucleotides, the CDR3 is TGTGCCAGCAGCTTAGCGGACAGATACAATCAGCCCCAGCATTTT.

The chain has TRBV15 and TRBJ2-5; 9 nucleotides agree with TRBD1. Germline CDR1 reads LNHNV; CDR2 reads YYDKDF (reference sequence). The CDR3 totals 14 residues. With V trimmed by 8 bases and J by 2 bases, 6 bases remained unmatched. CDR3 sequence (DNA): TGTGCCACCGGCGGGACAGGGAATCAAGAGACCCAGTACTTC. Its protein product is CATGGTGNQETQYF.

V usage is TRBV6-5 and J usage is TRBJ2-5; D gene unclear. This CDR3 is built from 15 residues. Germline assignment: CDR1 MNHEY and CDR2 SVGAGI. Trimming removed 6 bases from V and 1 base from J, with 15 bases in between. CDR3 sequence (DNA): TGTGCCAGCAGCCCCGGTGTGGCAGTCCAAGAGACCCAGTACTTC. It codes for CASSPGVAVQETQYF.

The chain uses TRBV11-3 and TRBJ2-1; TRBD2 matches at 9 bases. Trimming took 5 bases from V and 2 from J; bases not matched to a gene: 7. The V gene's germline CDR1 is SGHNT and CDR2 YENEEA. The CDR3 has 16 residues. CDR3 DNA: TGTGCCAGCAGCCCGGAGGCGGGAGGGGCCTACAATGAGCAGTTCTTC. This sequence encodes CASSPEAGGAYNEQFF. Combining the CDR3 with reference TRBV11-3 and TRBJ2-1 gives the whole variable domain EAGVVQSPRYKIIEKKQPVAFWCNPISGHNTLYWYLQNLGQGPELLIRYENEEAVDDSQLPKDRFSAERLKGVDSTLKIQPAELGDSAVYLCASSPEAGGAYNEQFFGPGTRLTVL.

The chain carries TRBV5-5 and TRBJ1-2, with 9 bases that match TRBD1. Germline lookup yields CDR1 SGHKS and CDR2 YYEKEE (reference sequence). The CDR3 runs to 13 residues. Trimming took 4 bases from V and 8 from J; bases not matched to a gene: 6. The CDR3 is CASSARQGEGYTF. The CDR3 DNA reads TGTGCCAGCAGCGCAAGACAGGGGGAAGGCTACACCTTC.

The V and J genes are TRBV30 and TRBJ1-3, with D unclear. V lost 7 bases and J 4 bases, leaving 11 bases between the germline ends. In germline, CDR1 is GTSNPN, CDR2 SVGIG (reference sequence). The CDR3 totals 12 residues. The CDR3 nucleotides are TGTGCCTCCTCTAGCCCGGGAAACACCATATATTTT. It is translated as CASSSPGNTIYF.

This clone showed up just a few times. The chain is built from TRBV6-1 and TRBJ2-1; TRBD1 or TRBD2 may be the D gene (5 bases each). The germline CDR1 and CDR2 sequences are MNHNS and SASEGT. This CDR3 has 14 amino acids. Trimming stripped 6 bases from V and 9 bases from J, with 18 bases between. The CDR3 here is CASRRERGLGEQFF. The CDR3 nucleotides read TGTGCCAGCAGGAGGGAGAGGGGCTTAGGTGAGCAGTTCTTC.